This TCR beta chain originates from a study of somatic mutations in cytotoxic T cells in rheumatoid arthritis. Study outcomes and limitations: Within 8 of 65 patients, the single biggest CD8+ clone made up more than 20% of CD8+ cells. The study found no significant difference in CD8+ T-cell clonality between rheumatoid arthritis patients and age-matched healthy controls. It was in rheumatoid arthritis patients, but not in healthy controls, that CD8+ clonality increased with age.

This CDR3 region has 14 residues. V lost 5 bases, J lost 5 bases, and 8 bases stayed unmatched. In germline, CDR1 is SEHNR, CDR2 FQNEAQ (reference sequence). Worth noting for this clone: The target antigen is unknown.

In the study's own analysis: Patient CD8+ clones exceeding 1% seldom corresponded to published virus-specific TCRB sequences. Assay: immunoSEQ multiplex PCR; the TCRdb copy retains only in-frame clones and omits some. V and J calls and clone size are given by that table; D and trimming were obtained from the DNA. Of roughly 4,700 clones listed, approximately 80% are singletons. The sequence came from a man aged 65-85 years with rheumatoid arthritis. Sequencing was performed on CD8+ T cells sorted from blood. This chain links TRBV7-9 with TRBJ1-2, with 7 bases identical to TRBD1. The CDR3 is CASSADRVRYGYTF. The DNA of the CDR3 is TGTGCCAGCAGCGCAGACAGGGTGAGGTATGGCTACACCTTC.